Listed below are T cell receptor beta chains from one sample, sequenced in a study of human T cells and chemical hapten exposure. TCRdb analysed the RACE reads with MiXCR anew, one entry per CDR3 protein. The sample lists 210,000 or so distinct CDR3 sequences, around 25% occurring once. This specimen was whole blood, taken in connection with sensitization to the hapten diphenylcyclopropenone (DPC). Receptor source: a woman in her 40s with alopecia areata. Some clones in this sample may be carry-over from other donors' samples. The CDR3 runs from the conserved cysteine through the conserved F or W. The order of the fields is J gene, clone size, V gene, D gene, CDR3 protein, CDR3 DNA. D genes are given only for firm matches. Clone size, where shown, is once, few, many, or a class for clones that have expanded.

j_call: TRBJ2-2; clone_size: few; v_call: TRBV19; d_call: TRBD1; cdr3_aa: CASSRQGVNTGELFF; cdr3_nt: TGTGCCAGTAGTAGACAGGGGGTGAATACCGGGGAGCTGTTTTTT
j_call: TRBJ2-3; clone_size: NA; v_call: TRBV5-1; d_call: TRBD2; cdr3_aa: CASTPGLTSDTQYF; cdr3_nt: TGCGCCAGCACCCCGGGACTAACCTCAGATACGCAGTATTTT
j_call: TRBJ2-2; clone_size: few; v_call: TRBV6-5; d_call: NA; cdr3_aa: CASSYVSGSRTGELFF; cdr3_nt: TGTGCCAGCAGTTATGTCTCTGGTAGTAGAACCGGGGAGCTGTTTTTT
j_call: TRBJ2-1; clone_size: NA; v_call: TRBV5-1; d_call: TRBD2; cdr3_aa: CASSYSLGAGGGNEQFF; cdr3_nt: TGCGCCAGCAGCTACTCCCTAGGGGCGGGAGGTGGCAATGAGCAGTTCTTC
j_call: TRBJ2-5; clone_size: NA; v_call: TRBV20-1; d_call: NA; cdr3_aa: CSAYWSRETQYF; cdr3_nt: TGCAGTGCCTATTGGTCTAGGGAGACCCAGTACTTC
j_call: TRBJ2-1; clone_size: NA; v_call: TRBV28; d_call: NA; cdr3_aa: CASSLTSPNEQFF; cdr3_nt: TGTGCCAGCAGTTTGACCTCACCGAATGAGCAGTTCTTC
j_call: TRBJ2-1; clone_size: NA; v_call: TRBV4-2; d_call: NA; cdr3_aa: CASSQEADYNEQFF; cdr3_nt: TGTGCCAGCAGCCAAGAGGCAGATTACAATGAGCAGTTCTTC
j_call: TRBJ1-1; clone_size: NA; v_call: TRBV6-6; d_call: TRBD1; cdr3_aa: CASSLLQGKNTEAFF; cdr3_nt: TGTGCCAGCAGTCTCTTACAGGGGAAGAACACTGAAGCTTTCTTT
j_call: TRBJ1-1; clone_size: NA; v_call: TRBV4-3; d_call: NA; cdr3_aa: CASGDSGVTEAFF; cdr3_nt: TGCGCCAGCGGCGACAGCGGAGTCACTGAAGCTTTCTTT
j_call: TRBJ2-7; clone_size: few; v_call: TRBV6-2/TRBV6-3; d_call: TRBD2; cdr3_aa: CASSYRTSGMYF; cdr3_nt: TGTGCCAGCAGTTACAGGACTAGCGGCATGTACTTC
j_call: TRBJ2-7; clone_size: NA; v_call: TRBV25-1; d_call: TRBD2; cdr3_aa: CASSDRSGSLPYEQYF; cdr3_nt: TGTGCCAGCAGTGACAGAAGCGGGAGCCTCCCTTACGAGCAGTACTTC
j_call: TRBJ2-7; clone_size: NA; v_call: TRBV24-1; d_call: NA; cdr3_aa: CATSDLGQKSYEQYF; cdr3_nt: TGTGCCACCAGTGATTTGGGACAGAAGTCCTACGAGCAGTACTTC
j_call: TRBJ2-1; clone_size: NA; v_call: TRBV29-1; d_call: TRBD2; cdr3_aa: CSVETPGGQFF; cdr3_nt: TGCAGCGTTGAGACCCCGGGGGGGCAGTTCTTC
j_call: TRBJ2-1; clone_size: few; v_call: TRBV12-3/TRBV12-4; d_call: NA; cdr3_aa: CASSFSVRLNEQFF; cdr3_nt: TGTGCCAGCAGTTTTAGCGTCCGATTAAATGAGCAGTTCTTC
j_call: TRBJ2-1; clone_size: few; v_call: TRBV21-1; d_call: NA; cdr3_aa: CASSKLRGASYNEQFF; cdr3_nt: TGTGCCAGCAGCAAGTTGCGGGGGGCTTCCTACAATGAGCAGTTCTTC
j_call: TRBJ1-2; clone_size: NA; v_call: TRBV5-4; d_call: NA; cdr3_aa: CASSLGENYGYTF; cdr3_nt: TGTGCCAGCAGCTTAGGGGAGAACTATGGCTACACCTTC
j_call: TRBJ1-5; clone_size: NA; v_call: TRBV4-1; d_call: NA; cdr3_aa: CASSHGHDNQPQHF; cdr3_nt: TGCGCCAGCAGCCACGGGCACGATAATCAGCCCCAGCATTTT
j_call: TRBJ2-3; clone_size: NA; v_call: TRBV11-1; d_call: TRBD1; cdr3_aa: CASSSGTEADTQYF; cdr3_nt: TGTGCCAGCAGCTCCGGGACAGAAGCGGATACGCAGTATTTT
j_call: TRBJ2-2; clone_size: few; v_call: TRBV7-2; d_call: TRBD1; cdr3_aa: CASSLGTGWHTGELFF; cdr3_nt: TGTGCCAGCAGCTTAGGGACAGGGTGGCACACCGGGGAGCTGTTTTTT
j_call: TRBJ1-2; clone_size: NA; v_call: TRBV20-1; d_call: NA; cdr3_aa: CSASERSIYGYTF; cdr3_nt: TGCAGTGCTAGTGAGAGGTCAATTTATGGCTACACCTTC
j_call: TRBJ2-6; clone_size: NA; v_call: TRBV4-1; d_call: TRBD1; cdr3_aa: CASSLGWTGNSGANVLTF; cdr3_nt: TGCGCCAGCAGCCTCGGTTGGACAGGCAACTCTGGGGCCAACGTCCTGACTTTC
j_call: TRBJ1-1; clone_size: NA; v_call: TRBV6-2/TRBV6-3; d_call: TRBD1; cdr3_aa: CASVNRDRDDEAFF; cdr3_nt: TGTGCCAGCGTTAACCGGGACAGGGATGATGAAGCTTTCTTT
j_call: TRBJ2-4; clone_size: few; v_call: TRBV11-2; d_call: NA; cdr3_aa: CASRKRGGPPNIQYF; cdr3_nt: TGTGCCAGCCGAAAGAGAGGGGGACCGCCTAACATTCAGTACTTC
j_call: TRBJ2-1; clone_size: NA; v_call: TRBV21-1; d_call: NA; cdr3_aa: CASSGCPGTGDNEQFF; cdr3_nt: TGTGCCAGCAGCGGATGTCCCGGGACAGGGGACAATGAGCAGTTCTTC
j_call: TRBJ1-3; clone_size: few; v_call: TRBV28; d_call: TRBD1; cdr3_aa: CASSLFGQGAGNTIYF; cdr3_nt: TGTGCCAGCAGTTTATTTGGTCAGGGGGCTGGAAACACCATATATTTT
j_call: TRBJ1-1; clone_size: few; v_call: TRBV7-2; d_call: NA; cdr3_aa: CASSLEGISTEAFF; cdr3_nt: TGTGCCAGCAGCTTAGAAGGGATAAGCACTGAAGCTTTCTTT
j_call: TRBJ2-7; clone_size: NA; v_call: TRBV3-1; d_call: NA; cdr3_aa: CASSQRGGGDAYEQYF; cdr3_nt: TGTGCCAGCAGCCAACGGGGAGGAGGGGATGCCTACGAGCAGTACTTC
j_call: TRBJ1-1; clone_size: NA; v_call: TRBV20-1; d_call: NA; cdr3_aa: CSARDQRGEGRAFF; cdr3_nt: TGCAGTGCTAGAGATCAGCGGGGGGAGGGGAGGGCTTTCTTT